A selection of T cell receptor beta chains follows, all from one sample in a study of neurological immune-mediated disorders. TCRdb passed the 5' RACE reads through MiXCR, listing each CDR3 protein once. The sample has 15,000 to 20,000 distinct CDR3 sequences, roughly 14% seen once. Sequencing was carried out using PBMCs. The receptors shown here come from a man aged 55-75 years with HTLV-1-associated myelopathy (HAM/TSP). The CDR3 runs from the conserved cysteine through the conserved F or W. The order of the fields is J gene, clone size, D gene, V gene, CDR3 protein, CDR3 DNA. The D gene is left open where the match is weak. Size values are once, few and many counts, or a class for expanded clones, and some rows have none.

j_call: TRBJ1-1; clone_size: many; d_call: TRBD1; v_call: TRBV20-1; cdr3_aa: CSASGLLGDRGLAFF; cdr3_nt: TGCAGTGCTAGTGGCCTCCTAGGGGACAGGGGGCTAGCTTTCTTT
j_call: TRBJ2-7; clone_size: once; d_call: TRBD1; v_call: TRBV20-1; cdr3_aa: CSVMRQGHEQYF; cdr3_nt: TGCAGTGTCATGCGACAGGGTCACGAGCAGTACTTC
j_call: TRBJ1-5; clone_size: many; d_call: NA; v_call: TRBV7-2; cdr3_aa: CASSLVKGWDQPQHF; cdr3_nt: TGTGCCAGCAGCTTAGTAAAAGGGTGGGATCAGCCCCAGCATTTT
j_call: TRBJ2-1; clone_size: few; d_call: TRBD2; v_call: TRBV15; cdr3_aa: CATSREGGIGLAGSSSYNEQFF; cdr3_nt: TGTGCCACCAGCAGAGAAGGGGGTATCGGACTAGCGGGGTCGAGCTCCTACAATGAGCAGTTCTTC
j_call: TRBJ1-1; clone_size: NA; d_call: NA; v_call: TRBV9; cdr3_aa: CASSVRGGSRENTEAFF; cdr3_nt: TGTGCCAGCAGCGTAAGGGGGGGGAGCCGAGAGAACACTGAAGCTTTCTTT
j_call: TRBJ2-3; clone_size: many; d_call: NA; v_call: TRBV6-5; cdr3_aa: CASSPRGASTDTQYF; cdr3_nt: TGTGCCAGCAGCCCTAGGGGTGCTAGCACAGATACGCAGTATTTT
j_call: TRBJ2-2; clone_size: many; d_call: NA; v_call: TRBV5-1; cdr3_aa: CASSTRDTANTGELFF; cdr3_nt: TGCGCCAGCAGCACCCGCGACACAGCGAACACCGGGGAGCTGTTTTTT
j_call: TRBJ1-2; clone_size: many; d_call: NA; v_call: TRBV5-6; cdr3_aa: CASSPGQNGYTF; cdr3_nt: TGTGCCAGCAGCCCTGGACAGAATGGCTACACCTTC
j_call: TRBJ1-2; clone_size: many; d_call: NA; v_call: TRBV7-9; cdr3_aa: CASSLAGVGYTF; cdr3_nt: TGTGCCAGCAGCTTAGCGGGGGTTGGCTACACCTTC
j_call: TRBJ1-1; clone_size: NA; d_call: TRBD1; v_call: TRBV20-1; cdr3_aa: CSARQGASAFF; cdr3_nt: TGCAGTGCGAGACAGGGGGCCTCAGCTTTCTTT
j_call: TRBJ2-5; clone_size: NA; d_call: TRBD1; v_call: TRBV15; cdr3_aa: CATHPGTGGVETQYF; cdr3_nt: TGTGCCACCCACCCCGGGACAGGGGGTGTAGAGACCCAGTACTTC
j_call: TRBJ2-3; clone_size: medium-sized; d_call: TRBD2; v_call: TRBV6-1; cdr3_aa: CASKEGGGAHTDTQYF; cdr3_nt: TGTGCCAGCAAGGAAGGCGGGGGGGCTCACACAGATACGCAGTATTTT
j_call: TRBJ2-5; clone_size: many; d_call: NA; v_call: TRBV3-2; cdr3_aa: CASSQEINLKTQYF; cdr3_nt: TGTGCCAGCAGCCAAGAAATTAATTTGAAGACCCAGTACTTC
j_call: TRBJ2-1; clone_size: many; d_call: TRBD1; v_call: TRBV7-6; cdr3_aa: CASSLGQGPYNEQFF; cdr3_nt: TGTGCCAGCAGCCTTGGACAGGGACCCTACAATGAGCAGTTCTTC
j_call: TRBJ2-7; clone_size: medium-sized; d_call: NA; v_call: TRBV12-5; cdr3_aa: CASGLSPAAKYEQYF; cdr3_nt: TGTGCTAGTGGTTTGAGCCCGGCGGCTAAGTACGAGCAGTACTTC